This TCR beta chain was recovered during a study of blood T cell repertoires in COVID-19. Overall study context: PBMCs, B-cell-depleted T cells, or T cells were the source of the cDNA or gDNA that made up the material.

The repertoire was sequenced with immunoSEQ multiplex PCR; TCRdb's copy has only in-frame clones and lacks some. Counted here are around 200,000 clones, under 85% occurring once; the ten biggest clones make up 9.8%. The ends were cut back, 6 bases at V and 3 bases at J, with 11 bases in the middle. This CDR3 spans 12 amino acids. Germline values: CDR1 SQVTM, CDR2 ANQGSEA. The sample was peripheral blood. The TCR sequence derives from a woman at least 80 years old with acute or convalescent COVID-19. The genes are TRBV29-1 and TRBJ1-2; a weak D match, TRBD1 (6 bases). CDR3 residues: CSVLQGDYGYTF. The CDR3 DNA reads as TGCAGCGTGCTACAGGGTGACTATGGCTACACCTTC.